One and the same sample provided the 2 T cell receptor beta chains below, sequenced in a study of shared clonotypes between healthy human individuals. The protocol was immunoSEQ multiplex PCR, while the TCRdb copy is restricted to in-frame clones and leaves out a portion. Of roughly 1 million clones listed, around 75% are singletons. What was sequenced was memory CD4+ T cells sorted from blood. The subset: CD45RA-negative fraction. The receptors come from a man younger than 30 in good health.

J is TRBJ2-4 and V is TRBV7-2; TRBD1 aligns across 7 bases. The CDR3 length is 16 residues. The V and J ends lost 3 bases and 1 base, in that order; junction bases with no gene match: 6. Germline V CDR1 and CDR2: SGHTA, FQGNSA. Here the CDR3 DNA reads TGTGCCAGCAGCTTGGTAGGGGGCGCTGCCAAAAACATTCAGTACTTC. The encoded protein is CASSLVGGAAKNIQYF.

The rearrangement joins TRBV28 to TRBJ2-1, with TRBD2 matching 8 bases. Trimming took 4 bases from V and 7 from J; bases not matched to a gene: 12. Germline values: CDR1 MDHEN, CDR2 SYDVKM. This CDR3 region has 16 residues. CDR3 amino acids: CASSSPGLEMDNEQFF. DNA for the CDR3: TGTGCCAGCAGTTCACCGGGACTAGAGATGGATAATGAGCAGTTCTTC.